The present T cell receptor beta chain was sequenced within a study of blood T cell repertoires in COVID-19 (dated by TCRdb to 2020 to 2021). For context, the study as a whole: Samples covering the acute and convalescent phases of COVID-19 were provided by collaborators in the United States, Italy and Spain. A de-identified subject ID, COVID-19 status, age in years and sex were almost always included in the sample metadata. The repertoires were released in a freely available public database meant as a resource for research on the immune response to SARS-CoV-2. Samples came from the ongoing ImmuneRACE study (first 160 participants) plus 1,254 subjects from 6 global collaborators. The prospective study material was composed of cDNA or gDNA derived from T cells, B-cell-depleted T cells, or PBMCs. Deeply sampled blood TCRbeta repertoires from subjects exposed to, actively infected with, or recovered from COVID-19 were included in the dataset. Where available, HLA class I and class II types were taken from metadata supplied by the sample provider and were not determined by assay-based typing. The research as a whole found: The amount of clinical and demographic metadata varied by source and participant and was provided uncurated.

TCRbeta CDR3 regions were amplified from genomic DNA using the immunoSEQ Assay, a bias-controlled multiplex PCR. The paper's data handling went like this. Nucleated cell counts per sample were estimated from amplification of reference gene primers within the assay. Sequence reads were collapsed and filtered to measure the absolute abundance of every unique TCRbeta CDR3 rearrangement. For each sample, productive Simpson clonality was calculated by taking the square root of Simpson's diversity index across productive rearrangements. Entries here come from immuneACCESS through TCRdb and include only in-frame sequences with V and J called. Some clones fail to appear in such tables; in the studies checked, an unresolved V gene covers under half of the shortfall, and the cause of the remainder is unknown. The V and J calls and clone size were taken over from that table, and D and trimming were inferred from the DNA. The table for this sample lists tens of thousands of clones; around three quarters of them were counted only once. Of the sample, under 30% is held by the ten largest clones.

Inclusive of the bounding cysteine and phenylalanine, the CDR3 is 17 residues long. Only the CDR3 region is kept as DNA, spanning 51 bases read in frame from base 1. V lost 0 bases and J lost 6 bases; the stretch between them is 19 bases long. CDR1 and CDR2 are read off the germline V gene as MNHNS and SASEGT. Collaborating institutions collected whole blood in K2EDTA tubes following their own protocols. For TCRbeta analysis, collaborators shipped samples as frozen whole blood, isolated PBMCs, or DNA extracted from either of those sample types. Remarks on this clone: Its antigen remains undetermined. Nothing much larger sits one base from this clone, and base qualities are not available.

This sequence was found in a human donor in a cohort sampled during active COVID-19. The sequence joins TRBV6-1 to TRBJ2-3, and TRBD1 may be the D gene, going by 6 matching bases. Specimen: peripheral blood. The DNA sequence is given as TGTGCCAGCAGTGAAGCCCGTCAGGGGACCATCACGGATACGCAGTATTTT. This translates into CASSEARQGTITDTQYF.